A single sample gave rise to the 21 T cell receptor beta chains below, sequenced in a study of cytomegalovirus exposure and HLA in healthy donors (dated by TCRdb to the late 2010s). Receptor libraries were prepared by the immunoSEQ multiplex PCR assay. A mixture of 60 forward primers for TCR Vbeta segments and 13 reverse primers for TCR Jbeta segments was used in the multiplex PCR. Here the immuneACCESS table is served through TCRdb, limited to in-frame sequences with V and J called. Missing clones are a known gap in these copies; in checked studies unresolved V genes cover under half, and the rest lacks a known reason. Recorded for this sample are some 170,000 clones; 81% of them occurred a single time. About 2.1% of the sample is held by the ten biggest clonotypes. The specimen was PBMCs. Receptors originate from a woman under 30 in good health and CMV-seronegative.

The genes are TRBV27 and TRBJ2-2; 7 bases are shared with TRBD1. CDR3 length equals 15 residues. The V gene end was trimmed by 2 bases and the J gene end by 3 bases; junction bases not matched to a gene: 3. Germline assignment: CDR1 MNHEY and CDR2 SMNVEV (reference sequence). CDR3 residues: CASSLRQGHTGELFF. CDR3 in DNA: TGTGCCAGCAGTTTAAGACAGGGACACACCGGGGAGCTGTTTTTT.

The chain joins TRBV27 to TRBJ2-7; D is possibly TRBD1 (5 bases). Trimming took 4 bases from V and 5 from J, leaving 12 bases between them. The CDR3 is 13 amino acids. Germline CDR1 and CDR2: MNHEY and SMNVEV (reference sequence). The CDR3 nucleotides are TGTGCCAGCAGTTACTCCTCAGGGAACGAGCAGTACTTC. The encoded protein is CASSYSSGNEQYF.

This chain joins TRBV2 and TRBJ1-6, with D uncertain. Germline loops: CDR1 SNHLY, CDR2 FYNNEI. This CDR3 is 17 amino acids long. The germline V and J ends were trimmed by 6 bases and 0 bases, with 15 bases remaining between them. The CDR3 loop reads CASSVVQPSSYNSPLHF. In DNA, the CDR3 is TGTGCCAGCAGCGTGGTACAGCCCAGCTCCTATAATTCACCCCTCCACTTT.

In its sample, this clone was seen a few times. V gene TRBV12-5 combines with J gene TRBJ2-2, with TRBD1 identical over 7 bases. V gave up 0 bases and J gave up 3 bases; unmatched junction bases: 13. Germline assignment: CDR1 LGHNT and CDR2 FRNRAP. This CDR3 has 19 amino acids. This CDR3 reads CASGLVGKGAIDDTGELFF. The CDR3 DNA reads as TGTGCTAGTGGTTTGGTAGGGAAGGGGGCGATTGATGACACCGGGGAGCTGTTTTTT.

The V and J genes are TRBV5-1 and TRBJ1-2; 9 bases agree with TRBD1. V lost 0 bases and J lost 8; bases outside the gene matches: 5. The CDR3 extends over 14 amino acids. The V gene's germline CDR1 is SGHRS and CDR2 YFSETQ. The CDR3 region has the DNA TGCGCCAGCAGCTTGGAGGGACAGGGCTCCGGCTACACCTTC. This gives the protein CASSLEGQGSGYTF. Based on the CDR3 plus reference TRBV5-1 and TRBJ1-2, the full variable domain is KAGVTQTPRYLIKTRGQQVTLSCSPISGHRSVSWYQQTPGQGLQFLFEYFSETQRNKGNFPGRFSGRQFSNSRSEMNVSTLELGDSALYLCASSLEGQGSGYTFGSGTRLTVV.

The V call is TRBV2, the J call TRBJ1-2; maybe TRBD1 (6 bases). Between the trimmed V and J ends, which lost 6 bases and 6 bases, there was a span of 17 bases. CDR3 length equals 14 residues. Per germline, CDR1 SNHLY and CDR2 FYNNEI. CDR3 loop: CASSQAGAVDGYTF. The CDR3, as DNA: TGTGCCAGCAGCCAAGCGGGGGCTGTAGATGGCTACACCTTC.

V gene TRBV6-5 combines with J gene TRBJ2-3, with 12 bases lining up with TRBD2. Germline CDR1 and CDR2: MNHEY and SVGAGI. The CDR3 loop spans 15 amino acids. The junction had 6 bases not matched to a gene; V was cut back by 7 bases and J by 4 bases. The CDR3 sequence: CASTATSGGADTQYF. In nucleotides, the CDR3 is TGTGCCAGCACCGCGACTAGCGGGGGTGCAGATACGCAGTATTTT.

The chain carries TRBV7-9 and TRBJ1-1; tentative D call: TRBD1 (6 bases). CDR1 is SEHNR, CDR2 FQNEAQ, per germline (reference sequence). V was clipped by 7 bases and J by 6 bases, with 21 bases between them. The CDR3 covers 15 residues. CDR3 DNA sequence: TGTGCCAGCACACAAAGCGGGGGGCGCGGCGCTGAAGCTTTCTTT. Its protein is CASTQSGGRGAEAFF.

V gene TRBV5-6 combines with J gene TRBJ2-7; D might be TRBD1 (5 bases). Germline-derived CDR1 and CDR2 are SGHDT and YYEEEE. The CDR3 contains 13 residues. Trimming pared 2 bases from V and 3 bases from J, leaving 9 bases between. The CDR3 here is CASSFLDSYEQYF. The CDR3 DNA reads TGTGCCAGCAGCTTTCTCGACAGCTACGAGCAGTACTTC.

This sequence joins TRBV2 and TRBJ2-6; possible D gene TRBD1, 5 bases. V dropped 4 bases and J dropped 8 bases, with 6 bases sitting between them. CDR1 and CDR2 from the germline V gene are SNHLY and FYNNEI. CDR3 length equals 12 residues. CDR3: CASSGTSNVLTF. CDR3 sequence (DNA): TGTGCCAGCAGTGGGACATCCAACGTCCTGACTTTC.

The genes are TRBV28 and TRBJ1-1; no firm D call. Trimming left V 3 bases short and J 7 bases short, with 9 bases between. CDR1 MDHEN and CDR2 SYDVKM come from the germline V gene. This CDR3 contains 12 residues. The CDR3 protein is CASSFSQREAFF. In DNA form, the CDR3 reads TGTGCCAGCAGTTTCTCTCAGCGTGAAGCTTTCTTT. Full variable domain (remainder filled in from reference TRBV28 and TRBJ1-1): DVKVTQSSRYLVKRTGEKVFLECVQDMDHENMFWYRQDPGLGLRLIYFSYDVKMKEKGDIPEGYSVSREKKERFSLILESASTNQTSMYLCASSFSQREAFFGQGTRLTVV.

In this sample, this clone turned up a few times. The chain recombines TRBV6-5 with TRBJ1-3; a possible D gene is TRBD1 (6 bases). This CDR3 is built from 13 residues. V lost 5 bases to trimming and J lost 3 bases, with 8 bases between them. CDR1 and CDR2 (germline): MNHEY, SVGAGI. The CDR3 DNA reads TGTGCCAGCAGTACAGGGTATGGAAACACCATATATTTT. Protein: CASSTGYGNTIYF.

The chain employs TRBV9 and TRBJ2-2; 13 bases fit TRBD2. After removal of 4 bases from V and 2 bases from J, the junction contained 5 bases not matched to a gene. Germline V lookup: CDR1 SGDLS, CDR2 YYNGEE. CDR3 length: 17 residues. The DNA for the CDR3 is TGTGCCAGCAGCTCGGGACTAGCGGGGTCAAACACCGGGGAGCTGTTTTTT. The encoded protein is CASSSGLAGSNTGELFF.

V is TRBV4-1 and J is TRBJ1-5; D is possibly TRBD1 (5 bases). Per the germline V gene, CDR1 is MGHRA and CDR2 is YSYEKL. The CDR3 has 16 amino acids. The ends were cut back, 4 bases at V and 4 bases at J, with 17 bases in the middle. CDR3 loop: CASSPGNAQDNQPQHF. For the CDR3, the DNA is TGCGCCAGCAGCCCAGGGAACGCCCAGGATAATCAGCCCCAGCATTTT.

The count of this clone is one. The gene calls are TRBV5-1 and TRBJ1-1, with D uncertain. The CDR3 loop spans 14 amino acids. Germline loops: CDR1 SGHRS, CDR2 YFSETQ. The germline V and J ends were trimmed by 1 base and 5 bases, with 12 bases remaining between them. CDR3 bases: TGCGCCAGCAGCTTGACGGGAACGGATACTGAAGCTTTCTTT. As protein: CASSLTGTDTEAFF.

V usage is TRBV2 and J usage is TRBJ1-4, with 8 bases fitting TRBD1. This CDR3 has 14 residues. CDR1 is SNHLY, CDR2 FYNNEI, per germline. After removal of 6 bases from V and 4 bases from J, the junction contained 4 bases not matched to a gene. CDR3 DNA: TGTGCCAGCAGCGGACAGGGTTATAATGAAAAACTGTTTTTT. This encodes CASSGQGYNEKLFF.

A word on this clone: Compared with germline, one end of the junction differs, possibly owing to a read error. The V gene is TRBV7-9, the J gene TRBJ1-1; tentative D call: TRBD1 (5 bases). The CDR3 has 12 amino acids. Germline CDR1 SEHNR, CDR2 FQNEAQ (reference sequence). Written as DNA, the CDR3 is TGTTCCAGCAGCCTGGGGGGTTCTGAAGCTTTCTTT. Protein: CSSSLGGSEAFF.

This clone was counted once. This chain links TRBV11-2 with TRBJ1-4; the D gene is possibly TRBD1 (6 bases). The germline gives CDR1 SGHAT, CDR2 FQNNGV. V gave up 1 base and J gave up 8 bases, with 17 bases separating them. The CDR3 runs to 16 residues. CDR3 sequence (DNA): TGTGCCAGCAGCTTAGGTTCAGCCAGGGGATACGAAAAACTGTTTTTT. Its translation is CASSLGSARGYEKLFF.

This sequence joins TRBV5-1 and TRBJ1-1, with TRBD1 matching over 10 bases. The germline V gene encodes CDR1 SGHRS and CDR2 YFSETQ. The CDR3 is made up of 17 amino acids. With V trimmed by 4 bases and J by 4 bases, 13 bases remained unmatched. In DNA, the CDR3 is TGCGCCAGCAGCCCCTACCGGGACAGGGGCGGGGGCACTGAAGCTTTCTTT. Its protein is CASSPYRDRGGGTEAFF.

V and J are TRBV28 and TRBJ1-6; D unresolved. The V gene lost 7 bases and the J gene lost 9 bases, with 10 bases spanning the gap. The V gene's germline CDR1 is MDHEN and CDR2 SYDVKM. The CDR3 sequence is 12 residues long. For the CDR3, the DNA is TGTGCCAGCACGGCGGGGAGTTCACCCCTCCACTTT. Translating gives CASTAGSSPLHF.

CDR3 loop: CASSYYRREGRETQYF. The DNA for the CDR3 is TGTGCCAGCAGTTACTACCGGCGGGAGGGCCGGGAGACCCAGTACTTC. The genes are TRBV6-5 and TRBJ2-5, with 9 bases identical to TRBD2. Germline-derived CDR1 and CDR2 are MNHEY and SVGAGI. CDR3 size: 16 residues. The junction had 8 bases not matched to a gene; V was cut back by 1 base and J by 5 bases.